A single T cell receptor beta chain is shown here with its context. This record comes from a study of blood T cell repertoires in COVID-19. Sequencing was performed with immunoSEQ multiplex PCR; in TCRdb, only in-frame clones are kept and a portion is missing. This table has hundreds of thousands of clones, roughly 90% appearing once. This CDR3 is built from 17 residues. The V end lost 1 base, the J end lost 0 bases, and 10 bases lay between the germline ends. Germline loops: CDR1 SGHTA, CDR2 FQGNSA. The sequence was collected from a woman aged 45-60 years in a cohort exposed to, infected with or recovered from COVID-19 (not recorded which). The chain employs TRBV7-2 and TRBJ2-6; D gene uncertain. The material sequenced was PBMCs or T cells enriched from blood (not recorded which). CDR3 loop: CASSLGSPNSGANVLTF. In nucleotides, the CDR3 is TGTGCCAGCAGCTTAGGGAGCCCAAACTCTGGGGCCAACGTCCTGACTTTC.